This T cell receptor beta chain was sequenced in a study of shared clonotypes between healthy human individuals. Regarding the study as a whole: The donor pool, a small one, limited the genetic and exposure-history diversity represented.

Germline V gives CDR1 SQVTM, CDR2 ANQGSEA. The V and J ends lost 3 bases and 5 bases respectively, with 13 bases between them. The CDR3 runs to 13 residues. A remark on this clone: The antigen remains undetermined.

Repertoires were generated with immunoSEQ multiplex PCR, while TCRdb's copy carries only in-frame clones and drops some. The sample holds more than 2,000,000 clones, approximately 95% seen once. The chain is built from TRBV29-1 and TRBJ2-5; D possibly corresponds to TRBD1 (6 bases). The TCR originated in a man aged 18 to 29 in good health. Some clones in this sample may be carry-over from other donors' samples. Sequencing was carried out using naive CD4+ T cells from PBMCs. Indicated subset: CD45RA+ positively selected. CDR3 in amino acids: CSVDPDSGETQYF. For the CDR3, the DNA is TGCAGCGTTGATCCGGACAGTGGGGAGACCCAGTACTTC.